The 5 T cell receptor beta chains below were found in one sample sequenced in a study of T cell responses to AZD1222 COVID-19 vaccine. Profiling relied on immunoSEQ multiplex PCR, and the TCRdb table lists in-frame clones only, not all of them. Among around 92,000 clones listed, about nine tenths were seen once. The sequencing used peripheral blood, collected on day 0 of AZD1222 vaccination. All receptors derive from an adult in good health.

The CDR3 region is CASSRQGRGNQPQHF. The CDR3 coding sequence is TGTGCCAGCAGCAGACAGGGTAGGGGCAATCAGCCCCAGCATTTT. The chain combines TRBV6-2 or TRBV6-3 with TRBJ1-5; 7 bases fit TRBD1. V was pared by 6 bases and J by 2 bases, with 7 bases of the junction left unmatched. Germline loops: CDR1 MNHEY, CDR2 SVGEGT. The CDR3 contains 15 residues.

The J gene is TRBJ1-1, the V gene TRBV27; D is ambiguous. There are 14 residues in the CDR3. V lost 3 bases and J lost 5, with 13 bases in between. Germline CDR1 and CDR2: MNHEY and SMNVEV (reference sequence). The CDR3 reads CASSFRGGMTEAFF. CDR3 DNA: TGTGCCAGCAGTTTCCGGGGAGGTATGACTGAAGCTTTCTTT.

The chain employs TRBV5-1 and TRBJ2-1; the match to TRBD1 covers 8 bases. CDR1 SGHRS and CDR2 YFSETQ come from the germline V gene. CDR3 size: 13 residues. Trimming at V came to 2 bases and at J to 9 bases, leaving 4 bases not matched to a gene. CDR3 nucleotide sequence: TGCGCCAGCAGCTTACCAGGGGGCTTTGAGCAGTTCTTC. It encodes CASSLPGGFEQFF. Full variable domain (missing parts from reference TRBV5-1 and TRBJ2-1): KAGVTQTPRYLIKTRGQQVTLSCSPISGHRSVSWYQQTPGQGLQFLFEYFSETQRNKGNFPGRFSGRQFSNSRSEMNVSTLELGDSALYLCASSLPGGFEQFFGPGTRLTVL.

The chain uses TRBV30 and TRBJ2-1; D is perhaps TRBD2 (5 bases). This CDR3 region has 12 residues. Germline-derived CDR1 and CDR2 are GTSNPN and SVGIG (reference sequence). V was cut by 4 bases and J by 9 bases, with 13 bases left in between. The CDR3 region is CAWNGEAVEQFF. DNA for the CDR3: TGTGCCTGGAACGGGGAAGCTGTTGAGCAGTTCTTC.

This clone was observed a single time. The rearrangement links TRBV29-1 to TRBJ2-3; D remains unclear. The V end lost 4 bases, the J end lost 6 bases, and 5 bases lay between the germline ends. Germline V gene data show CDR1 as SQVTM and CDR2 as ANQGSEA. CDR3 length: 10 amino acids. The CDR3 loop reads CSVVPDTQYF. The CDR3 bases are TGCAGCGTTGTCCCGGATACGCAGTATTTT.